The source of this TCR beta chain is a study of T cell responses to AZD1222 COVID-19 vaccine. Study-wide results and limits: In all cases, repertoires were sampled only after the peak T cell response.

The method was immunoSEQ multiplex PCR; TCRdb's version includes in-frame clones alone and lacks a portion of them. The sample includes over 120,000 clones, 90% to 95% of them seen just once. On this clone: Antigen: not known.

This CDR3 region has 16 residues. Germline V gene sequence: CDR1 LGHDT, CDR2 YNNKEL (reference sequence). Trimming took off 0 bases at V and 6 bases at J, with 16 bases between the two ends. The origin of this receptor is an adult who had recovered from COVID-19. The specimen comprised peripheral blood, sampled after recovery from COVID-19. The chain links TRBV3-1 (or the pseudogene TRBV3-2) to TRBJ2-3; D ambiguous. The CDR3 DNA sequence: TGTGCCAGCAGCCAAGATCCTGCAGGAGCGAGGGATACGCAGTATTTT. Translating gives CASSQDPAGARDTQYF.